The TCR beta chain described here comes from a study of human T cells and chemical hapten exposure. Overall study: Upper-back patch tests with 0.01% DPC were read at 6 days. Overall study findings and caveats: Counts of TCRs above 1 in 1000 frequency stayed unchanged with DPC sensitization. Positively correlated with patch test score were the counts of PT1 expanded TCRs.

As for this clonotype: Its specificity is unknown.

Germline V CDR1 and CDR2: GTSNPN, SVGIG (reference sequence). The CDR3 sequence is 13 residues long. The ends lost 5 bases at V and 2 bases at J; junction bases unmatched: 2. The sample's time point: pre-sensitization, week 0. As for treatment: therapeutic diphenylcyclopropenone sensitization with weekly scalp DPC. TCRdb reanalysed the RACE reads using MiXCR and keeps one entry per CDR3 protein. Counted here are roughly 100,000 distinct CDR3 sequences, under 14% occurring once; the ten biggest clones make up approximately 3.4%. The sequence came from a woman aged 60 to 75 with alopecia areata. Some clones in this sample may be carry-over from other donors' samples. Sequences were derived from whole blood, sampled in connection with sensitization to the hapten diphenylcyclopropenone (DPC). J is TRBJ2-7 and V is TRBV30; 11 nucleotides line up with TRBD1. CDR3 in amino acids: CAWGTGGTYEQYF. The CDR3 region has the DNA TGTGCCTGGGGGACAGGGGGTACCTACGAGCAGTACTTC.